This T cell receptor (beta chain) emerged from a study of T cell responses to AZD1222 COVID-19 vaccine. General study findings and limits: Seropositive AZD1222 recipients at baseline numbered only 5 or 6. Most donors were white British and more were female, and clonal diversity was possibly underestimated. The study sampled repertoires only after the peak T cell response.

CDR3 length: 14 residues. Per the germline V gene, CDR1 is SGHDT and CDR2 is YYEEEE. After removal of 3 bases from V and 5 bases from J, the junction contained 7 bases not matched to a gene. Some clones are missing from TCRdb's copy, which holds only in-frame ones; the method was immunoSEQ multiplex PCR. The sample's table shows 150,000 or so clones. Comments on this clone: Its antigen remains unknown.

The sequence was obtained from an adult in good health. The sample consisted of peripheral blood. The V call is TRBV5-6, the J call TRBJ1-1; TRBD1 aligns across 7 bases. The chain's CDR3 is CASSSTQGFTEAFF. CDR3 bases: TGTGCCAGCAGCTCAACACAGGGGTTTACTGAAGCTTTCTTT.